The 28 T cell receptor beta chains below were found in one sample sequenced in a study of glioma-infiltrating T cells. The iRepertoire nested amplicon-rescue multiplex PCR amplified TCR alpha and beta CDR3s from RNA. TCRdb re-called the multiplex PCR reads with MiXCR, one entry per CDR3 protein. The sample records approximately 100,000 distinct CDR3 sequences, 25% being singletons. Sequenced sample: glioma tissue, nonneoplastic brain tissue, or PBMCs (not recorded which). These receptors were collected from a human donor with low-grade glioma or glioblastoma, undergoing nonglioma brain surgery, or in good health (not recorded which).

This clonotype was seen many times. An end of the junction does not agree with germline; a read error may underlie this. The rearrangement joins TRBV7-2 to TRBJ2-7; D remains unclear. CDR1 is SGHTA, CDR2 FQGNSA, per germline. This CDR3 spans 11 amino acids. CDR3 DNA sequence: TGTGCCAGCAGCTCCCTCTACAAGCAGTACTTC. Translated, it gives CASSSLYKQYF.

Ten or more counts support this clonotype. Relative to the germline gene, one junction end is altered; a read error may explain this. This rearrangement joins TRBV5-1 to TRBJ1-1; D is unclear. CDR3 length: 11 amino acids. CDR1 SGHRS and CDR2 YFSETQ come from the germline V gene. The CDR3 DNA sequence: TGTGCCAGCAGTTTGAACACTGAAGCTTTCTTT. Translating gives CASSLNTEAFF.

This clonotype has at least ten counts. The chain couples TRBV4-3 to TRBJ2-7, with 14 bases aligning to TRBD2. CDR1 LGHNA and CDR2 YSLEER come from the germline V gene. V trimming: 0 bases; J trimming: 3 bases; junction bases outside the gene matches: 1. The CDR3 has 16 amino acids. CDR3 in DNA: TGCGCCAGCAGCCAAGAGGGACTAGCGGGAGTCTACGAGCAGTACTTC. Translation: CASSQEGLAGVYEQYF.

To note about this clonotype: A much more abundant neighbour one base away suggests this may be a read error. The chain joins TRBV20-1 to TRBJ1-2; D is ambiguous. Germline-derived CDR1 and CDR2 are DFQATT and SNEGSKA (reference sequence). V lost 5 bases and J lost 13, with 11 bases in between. The CDR3 has 9 residues. Here the CDR3 reads CSAFQKATF. In DNA, the CDR3 is TGCAGTGCTTTCCAAAAAGCCACCTTC.

Note on this clonotype: This CDR3 is missing its conserved last phenylalanine or tryptophan, likely due to a read error. The chain employs TRBV6-2 or TRBV6-3 and TRBJ2-3; 9 bases map to TRBD2. Per germline, CDR1 MNHEY and CDR2 SVGEGT. The CDR3 extends over 15 amino acids. This CDR3 reads CSSSDRTSGTDTQYC. Written as DNA, the CDR3 is TGTTCCAGCAGTGACCGGACTAGCGGCACAGATACGCAGTATTGT.

For this clonotype: This may stem from a read error, because a much larger clone lies one nucleotide away. This chain links TRBV7-9 with TRBJ2-4; possible D gene TRBD2, 5 bases. The germline gives CDR1 SEHNR, CDR2 FQNEAQ (reference sequence). CDR3 length: 14 residues. The CDR3 DNA reads TGTGCCATCAGCCAAGGAGGCCCCGGCGGCGTTCAGTACTTC. This gives the protein CAISQGGPGGVQYF.

This clonotype was observed at least ten times. This chain uses TRBV3-1 with TRBJ2-7; D not certain. This CDR3 is 13 amino acids long. Germline V gene sequence: CDR1 LGHDT, CDR2 YNNKEL (reference sequence). Trimming left V 1 base short and J 4 bases short, with 8 bases between. CDR3 amino acids: CASSQGPPYEQYF. In DNA form, the CDR3 reads TGTGCCAGCAGCCAAGGACCCCCGTACGAGCAGTACTTC.

This clonotype was detected ten times or more. The chain combines TRBV6-6 with TRBJ2-3, with unresolved D. V was clipped by 0 bases and J by 5 bases, with 6 bases between them. Germline loops: CDR1 MNHNY, CDR2 SVGAGI (reference sequence). The CDR3 is 13 residues long. This CDR3 reads CASSYSMGDTQYF. The CDR3 nucleotides are TGTGCCAGCAGTTACTCGATGGGAGATACGCAGTATTTT.

In the case of this clonotype: In this CDR3 the conserved last residue, phenylalanine or tryptophan, is missing, so a read error is likely. This chain uses TRBV6-5 with TRBJ1-3; D unclear. The germline V gene encodes CDR1 MNHEY and CDR2 SVGAGI. The CDR3 consists of 12 residues. V dropped 8 bases and J dropped 3 bases, with 8 bases sitting between them. The CDR3, as DNA: TGTGCCAGCGTCACGGATGGAAACACCATATATATT. It translates to CASVTDGNTIYI.

This clonotype has at least ten counts. The J gene is TRBJ1-1, the V gene TRBV9; 8 bases fit TRBD1. Germline values: CDR1 SGDLS, CDR2 YYNGEE. This CDR3 contains 15 residues. The trim removed 3 bases at V and 10 bases at J, leaving 14 bases unmatched. The CDR3 region has the DNA TGTGCCAGCAGCGCAGCCGGGACAGGAGGTTTTGGAGCTTTCTTT. The encoded protein is CASSAAGTGGFGAFF.

The table lists this clonotype with a few counts. The V call is TRBV5-4, the J call TRBJ1-1, with TRBD1 as a possible D gene (6 bases). Trimming took 3 bases from V and 11 from J, leaving 23 bases between them. The CDR3 loop spans 15 amino acids. CDR1 is SGHNT, CDR2 YYREEE, per germline (reference sequence). The CDR3 protein is CASSSGGRIEQGAFF. CDR3 coding DNA: TGTGCCAGCAGCTCCGGGGGGCGGATTGAACAAGGGGCTTTCTTT.

The rearrangement uses TRBV30 and TRBJ1-3; no clear D gene. Trimming removed 0 bases from V and 0 bases from J, with 9 bases in between. The CDR3 is 15 amino acids. Per the germline V gene, CDR1 is GTSNPN and CDR2 is SVGIG (reference sequence). The CDR3, as DNA: TGTGCCTGGAGTGTACGGCCTTCCTCTGGAAACACCATATATTTT. Translation: CAWSVRPSSGNTIYF. Looking up the rest from reference TRBV30 and TRBJ1-3 gives the full variable domain: SQTIHQWPATLVQPVGSPLSLECTVEGTSNPNLYWYRQAAGRGLQLLFYSVGIGQISSEVPQNLSASRPQDRQFILSSKKLLLSDSGFYLCAWSVRPSSGNTIYFGEGSWLTVV.

In this sample, this clonotype turned up many times. The gene calls are TRBV7-6 and TRBJ2-7; the D gene is possibly TRBD1 (5 bases). Germline CDR1 and CDR2: SGHVS and FNYEAQ. CDR3 length: 15 amino acids. Deletions cut 2 bases from V and 0 bases from J, with 11 bases between. DNA for the CDR3: TGTGCCAGCAGCTTAAAGGGGTCCCCCTCCTACGAGCAGTACTTC. Encoded protein: CASSLKGSPSYEQYF.

This clonotype occurred many times. The gene calls are TRBV7-2 and TRBJ2-7; D is undetermined. The ends were cut back, 3 bases at V and 0 bases at J, with 9 bases in the middle. Germline CDR1 and CDR2: SGHTA and FQGNSA. The length of the CDR3 is 14 residues. The DNA of the CDR3 is TGTGCCAGCAGCTTCGTCTCTCACTCCTACGAGCAGTACTTC. Translated: CASSFVSHSYEQYF. Full variable domain (missing parts from reference TRBV7-2 and TRBJ2-7): GAGVSQSPSNKVTEKGKDVELRCDPISGHTALYWYRQSLGQGLEFLIYFQGNSAPDKSGLPSDRFSAERTGGSVSTLTIQRTQQEDSAVYLCASSFVSHSYEQYFGPGTRLTVT.

V and J are TRBV20-1 and TRBJ2-1; 10 nucleotides align to TRBD2. The CDR3 length is 17 residues. With V trimmed by 0 bases and J by 7 bases, 12 bases remained unmatched. CDR1 and CDR2 from the germline V gene are DFQATT and SNEGSKA (reference sequence). DNA of the CDR3: TGCAGTGCTAGAGAGCCCTTGGGGCTAGCGGGAGTTAATGAGCAGTTCTTC. Residues: CSAREPLGLAGVNEQFF.

Comments on this clonotype: A read error may produce the germline difference seen at one junction end. The V and J genes are TRBV6-1 and TRBJ2-7, with 7 bases fitting TRBD2. The germline V gene has CDR1 MNHNS and CDR2 SASEGT. The CDR3 is made up of 16 amino acids. The CDR3 reads CASSFGIAGFSYGQYF. CDR3 DNA sequence: TGTGCCAGCAGTTTTGGAATAGCGGGCTTCTCCTACGGGCAGTACTTC.

The table lists this clonotype with many counts. V usage is TRBV12-3 or TRBV12-4 and J usage is TRBJ2-7; D is ambiguous. The V gene lost 3 bases and the J gene lost 5 bases, with 8 bases spanning the gap. CDR3 size: 12 residues. The CDR3 bases are TGTGCCAGCAGTTTTCGGACGGACGAGCAGTACTTC. Translated: CASSFRTDEQYF.

This clonotype was counted many times. The V call is TRBV25-1, the J call TRBJ1-1, with D maybe TRBD1 (6 bases). The ends were cut back, 7 bases at V and 10 bases at J, with 13 bases in the middle. Per germline, CDR1 MGHDK and CDR2 SYGVNS. This CDR3 contains 11 residues. The CDR3 is CASTRGTRAFF. The CDR3 nucleotides read TGTGCCAGCACCAGGGGCACTCGAGCTTTCTTT.

This clonotype appeared many times. The chain has TRBV5-1 and TRBJ2-2; 7 nucleotides align to TRBD1. CDR3 length equals 15 residues. J lost 2 bases, V lost 0 bases, and 1 base had no gene match. Germline values: CDR1 SGHRS, CDR2 YFSETQ. The CDR3 nucleotides are TGCGCCAGCAGCTTGGGAGGGGGCAACACCGGGGAGCTGTTTTTT. This sequence encodes CASSLGGGNTGELFF.

To note about this clonotype: The CDR3 end shows no conserved phenylalanine or tryptophan, and so a read error is likely. This chain connects TRBV24-1 to TRBJ2-5; D not certain. Germline assignment: CDR1 KGHDR and CDR2 SFDVKD. The ends were cut back, 4 bases at V and 0 bases at J, with 2 bases in the middle. This CDR3 region has 12 residues. CDR3 amino acids: CATSDYQETQYS. CDR3 DNA: TGTGCCACCAGTGACTACCAAGAGACCCAGTACTCC.

This clonotype was counted ten times or more. V gene TRBV3-1 combines with J gene TRBJ1-2, with D tentatively TRBD1 (5 bases). CDR1 is LGHDT and CDR2 is YNNKEL in the germline V gene (reference sequence). The CDR3 covers 13 residues. Deletions cut 8 bases from V and 5 bases from J, with 15 bases between. This chain's CDR3 is CASGDDSRYGYTF. CDR3 DNA: TGTGCCAGCGGGGACGACAGCCGTTATGGCTACACCTTC.

The V and J genes are TRBV14 and TRBJ2-1; maybe TRBD2 (6 bases). Germline loops: CDR1 SGHDN, CDR2 FVKESK. CDR3 size: 14 residues. The ends were cut back, 1 base at V and 9 bases at J, with 13 bases in the middle. CDR3 coding DNA: TGTGCCAGCAGCCAAGCGGGAGCCGGTGTTGAGCAGTTCTTC. It yields the protein CASSQAGAGVEQFF.

The table lists this clonotype with many counts. The gene calls are TRBV28 and TRBJ2-5; D possibly corresponds to TRBD2 (6 bases). V was shortened by 5 bases and J by 0 bases, with 16 bases between the two germline ends. The CDR3 contains 16 residues. CDR1 and CDR2 (germline): MDHEN, SYDVKM. CDR3 sequence reads: CASSTTGTAYQETQYF. The CDR3 DNA reads as TGTGCCAGCAGTACCACCGGGACTGCGTACCAAGAGACCCAGTACTTC.

Concerning this clonotype: A much more abundant neighbour one base away suggests this may be a read error. This chain connects TRBV11-2 to TRBJ2-1, with 7 positions matching TRBD2. Per the germline V gene, CDR1 is SGHAT and CDR2 is FQNNGV. V dropped 10 bases and J dropped 4; count of bases not matched to a gene: 10. The CDR3 totals 14 residues. The CDR3 region is CATANRRGYNEQFF. The CDR3 DNA reads TGTGCCACCGCAAACCGGCGGGGGTACAATGAGCAGTTCTTC.

The V gene is TRBV27, the J gene TRBJ2-5; 8 nucleotides agree with TRBD2. V shed 5 bases, J shed 1 base, and the junction held 9 bases outside the gene matches. CDR1 and CDR2 from the germline V gene are MNHEY and SMNVEV (reference sequence). This CDR3 is built from 16 residues. CDR3 in DNA: TGTGCCAGCAGTCGGGCGGCTAGCGGGTTCCAAGAGACCCAGTACTTC. Translating gives CASSRAASGFQETQYF.

This clonotype was detected ten times or more. The chain combines TRBV20-1 with TRBJ2-7, with a weak D call TRBD1 (6 bases). This CDR3 has 14 amino acids. Per the germline V gene, CDR1 is DFQATT and CDR2 is SNEGSKA (reference sequence). Trimming pared 5 bases from V and 2 bases from J, leaving 16 bases between. The CDR3 loop reads CSAPYRDGTYEQYF. In nucleotides, the CDR3 is TGCAGTGCTCCATACAGGGACGGGACCTACGAGCAGTACTTC.

The sample holds many counts of this clonotype. The rearrangement links TRBV15 to TRBJ2-5; TRBD1 or TRBD2 may be the D gene (5 bases each). Between the trimmed V and J ends, which lost 3 bases and 5 bases, there was a span of 10 bases. The germline V gene encodes CDR1 LNHNV and CDR2 YYDKDF (reference sequence). This CDR3 is built from 13 residues. The CDR3 DNA sequence: TGTGCCACCAGCAGGGCTTGGGGGGAGACCCAGTACTTC. This codes for CATSRAWGETQYF.

This clonotype was observed at least ten times. This chain connects TRBV24-1 to TRBJ2-1; 7 nucleotides align to TRBD1. From germline, CDR1 is KGHDR and CDR2 SFDVKD. Trimming at V came to 3 bases and at J to 0 bases, leaving 7 bases not matched to a gene. The CDR3 has 17 amino acids. The DNA of the CDR3 is TGTGCCACCAGTGATCCCAGGGGGAGTAGCTCCTACAATGAGCAGTTCTTC. It translates to CATSDPRGSSSYNEQFF.